The clone carrying this T cell receptor (gamma chain) was seen only once. The source of the sample is a study of intestinal T cells in coeliac disease. LymphoTrack primers amplified TRG sequences from roughly 210 ng of biopsy DNA. TCRdb re-called clones from the multiplex PCR reads via CATT. The sample consists of 450 to 550 gamma-chain clones, roughly 50% of them appearing once. Over 9 formalin-fixed paraffin-embedded scrolls, each 5 µm thick, supplied each case's genomic DNA. CDR1 VTNTFY and CDR2 YDVSTARD come from the germline V gene (reference sequence). Germline trimming cut 4 bases from V and 6 bases from J; bases unmatched to any gene: 12. The CDR3 length is 14 residues.

This TCR came from a human donor with celiac disease. What was sequenced was a duodenal biopsy. The V call is TRGV3, the J call TRGJ1 or TRGJ2. CDR3 sequence (DNA): TGTGCCACCTGGGAACCTCCGGGGTTTTATAAGAAACTCTTT. Its protein is CATWEPPGFYKKLF.